This T cell receptor beta chain was documented in a study of cytomegalovirus exposure and HLA in healthy donors. Separation from the roughly 700-subject first cohort characterized the 120-subject validation cohort, to which the donors belonged. With regard to this clone: Its antigen remains unknown.

CDR1 is MNHEY and CDR2 is SVGAGI in the germline V gene. The ends lost 2 bases at V and 5 bases at J; junction bases unmatched: 7. The CDR3 is made up of 16 amino acids. Produced via immunoSEQ multiplex PCR; TCRdb's table is partial and in-frame only. The table lists roughly 120,000 clones, around nine tenths of them singletons. Study-wide results and caveats: According to reports, the classifier identified cytomegalovirus status with high specificity and sensitivity. For most TCR sequences rarity was the rule, although some public TCRs occurred in many donors. In the approximately 120 validation repertoires, a later analysis found that first-cohort TCR clusters tended to co-occur.

The sequencing input was PBMCs. This TCR was sampled from a man under 40 in good health and CMV-seronegative. V and J are TRBV6-5 and TRBJ1-4; 8 nucleotides align to TRBD1. This CDR3 is CASSYGNRGANEKLFF. The CDR3 DNA reads TGTGCCAGCAGTTACGGAAACAGGGGGGCCAATGAAAAACTGTTTTTT.